The T cell receptor beta chain described here comes from a study of T cell clonotyping in hematopoietic cell transplantation. Overall study results and limits: Higher Inverse Simpson Index values in graft donor and pretransplant recipient predicted broader posttransplant TCR diversity.

Germline CDR1 SEHNR, CDR2 FQNEAQ (reference sequence). The CDR3 totals 15 residues. V lost 5 bases to trimming and J lost 4 bases; unmatched junction nucleotides: 6. Using immunoSEQ multiplex PCR, the repertoire was profiled, and TCRdb retains in-frame clones only, with some absent. The sample contains fewer than 80,000 clones, around 94% of which appear only once. For this clone: The antigen remains undetermined.

The specimen sequenced was peripheral blood mononuclear cells. The TCR originated in a man aged 50 or older in good health. Some clones in this sample may be carry-over from other donors' samples. The genes are TRBV7-9 and TRBJ2-3, with TRBD2 matching over 10 bases. The CDR3 spells CASSGSGGAADTQYF. The CDR3 region has the DNA TGTGCCAGCAGCGGCAGCGGGGGGGCCGCAGATACGCAGTATTTT.